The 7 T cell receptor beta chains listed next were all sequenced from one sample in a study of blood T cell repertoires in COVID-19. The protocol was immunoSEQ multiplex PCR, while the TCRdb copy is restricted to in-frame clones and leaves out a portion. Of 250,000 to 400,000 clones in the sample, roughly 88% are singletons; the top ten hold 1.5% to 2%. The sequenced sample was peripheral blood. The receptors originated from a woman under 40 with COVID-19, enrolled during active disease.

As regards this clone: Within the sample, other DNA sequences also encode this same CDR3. In DNA form, the CDR3 reads TGTGCCAGCAGTTTAAAGGGGACAGGGAATTCACCCCTCCACTTT. Amino acid sequence: CASSLKGTGNSPLHF. The chain has TRBV27 and TRBJ1-6; 9 bases fit TRBD1. Per the germline V gene, CDR1 is MNHEY and CDR2 is SMNVEV (reference sequence). J gave up 7 bases and V 2 bases, and 3 bases lay outside the gene matches. This CDR3 spans 15 amino acids.

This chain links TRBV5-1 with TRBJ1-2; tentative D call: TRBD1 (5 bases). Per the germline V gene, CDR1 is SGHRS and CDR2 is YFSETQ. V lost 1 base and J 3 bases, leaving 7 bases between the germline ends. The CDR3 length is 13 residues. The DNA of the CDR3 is TGCGCCAGCAGCTTGCTAGGGGACTATGGCTACACCTTC. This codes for CASSLLGDYGYTF.

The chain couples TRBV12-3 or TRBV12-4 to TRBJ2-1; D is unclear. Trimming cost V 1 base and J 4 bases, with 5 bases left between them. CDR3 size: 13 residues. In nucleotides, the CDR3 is TGTGCCAGCAGTTTAGATGCGTACAATGAGCAGTTCTTC. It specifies CASSLDAYNEQFF.

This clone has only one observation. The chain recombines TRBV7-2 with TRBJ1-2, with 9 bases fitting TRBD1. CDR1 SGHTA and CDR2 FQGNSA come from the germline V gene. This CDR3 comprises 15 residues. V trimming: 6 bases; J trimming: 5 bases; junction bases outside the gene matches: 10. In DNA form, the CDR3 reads TGTGCCAGCAGTCGATCCACAGGGGGCTGGTATGGCTACACCTTC. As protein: CASSRSTGGWYGYTF. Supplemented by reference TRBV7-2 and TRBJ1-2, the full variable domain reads GAGVSQSPSNKVTEKGKDVELRCDPISGHTALYWYRQSLGQGLEFLIYFQGNSAPDKSGLPSDRFSAERTGGSVSTLTIQRTQQEDSAVYLCASSRSTGGWYGYTFGSGTRLTVV.

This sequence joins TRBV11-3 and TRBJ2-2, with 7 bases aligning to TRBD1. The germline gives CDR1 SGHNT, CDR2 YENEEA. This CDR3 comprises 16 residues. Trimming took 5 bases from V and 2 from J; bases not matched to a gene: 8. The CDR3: CASSASTGFNTGELFF. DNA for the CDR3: TGTGCCAGCAGCGCATCGACAGGGTTCAACACCGGGGAGCTGTTTTTT. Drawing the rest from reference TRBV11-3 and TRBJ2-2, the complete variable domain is EAGVVQSPRYKIIEKKQPVAFWCNPISGHNTLYWYLQNLGQGPELLIRYENEEAVDDSQLPKDRFSAERLKGVDSTLKIQPAELGDSAVYLCASSASTGFNTGELFFGEGSRLTVL.

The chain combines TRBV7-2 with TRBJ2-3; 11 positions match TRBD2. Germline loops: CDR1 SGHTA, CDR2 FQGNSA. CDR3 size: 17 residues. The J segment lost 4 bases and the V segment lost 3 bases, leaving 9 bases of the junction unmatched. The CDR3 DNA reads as TGTGCCAGCAGCTTTCTCTCTAGCGGGGGGAGGTCAGATACGCAGTATTTT. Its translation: CASSFLSSGGRSDTQYF.

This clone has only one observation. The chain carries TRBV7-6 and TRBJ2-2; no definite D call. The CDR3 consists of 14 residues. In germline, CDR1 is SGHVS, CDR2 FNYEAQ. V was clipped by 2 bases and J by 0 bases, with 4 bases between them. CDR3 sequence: CASSLYPNTGELFF. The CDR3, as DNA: TGTGCCAGCAGCTTATATCCGAACACCGGGGAGCTGTTTTTT.